The 9 T cell receptor beta chains below all came from one sample that was sequenced in a study of shared clonotypes between healthy human individuals. Generated by immunoSEQ multiplex PCR, the TCRdb table keeps only in-frame clones and is missing some. The sample carries 2 million to 3 million clones, 85% to 95% recorded once. The material sequenced was naive CD4+ T cells sorted from blood. Subset: CD45RA+ positively selected. The receptors stem from a man between 18 and 35 years old in good health.

This clone occurred once. The chain links TRBV6-1 to TRBJ2-5; TRBD1 matches 7 bases. The germline V gene encodes CDR1 MNHNS and CDR2 SASEGT. V shed 7 bases and J 5 bases; nucleotides not matched to a gene: 10. The CDR3 covers 14 residues. The CDR3 DNA is TGTGCCAGCAACCCGACAGGGTGGGGGGAGACCCAGTACTTC. Translating it yields CASNPTGWGETQYF.

In DNA form, the CDR3 reads TGTGCCAGCAGCTTCCGTGGGACAGATATAACTAATGAAAAACTGTTTTTT. It yields the protein CASSFRGTDITNEKLFF. This chain joins TRBV7-9 and TRBJ1-4; 7 bases line up with TRBD1. CDR1 is SEHNR, CDR2 FQNEAQ, per germline (reference sequence). The CDR3 has 17 residues. The ends lost 3 bases at V and 1 base at J; junction bases unmatched: 8.

In its sample, this clone was seen a few times. The chain combines TRBV18 with TRBJ2-7, with 8 bases that match TRBD1. Looked up from germline, CDR1 is KGHSH and CDR2 is LQKENI. The CDR3 spans 16 residues. Germline trimming cut 3 bases from V and 3 bases from J; bases unmatched to any gene: 10. The CDR3 DNA is TGTGCCAGCTCACCCCAGGGGGCCGGAGGTTACTACGAGCAGTACTTC. Its protein product is CASSPQGAGGYYEQYF.

This clone was recorded only once. This rearrangement joins TRBV10-3 to TRBJ2-5; 7 bases line up with TRBD1. The CDR3 extends over 14 amino acids. Germline V gene data show CDR1 as ENHRY and CDR2 as SYGVKD. V gave up 3 bases and J gave up 5 bases; unmatched junction bases: 6. For the CDR3, the DNA is TGTGCCATCAGTGAACAGGGGTTCGGGGAGACCCAGTACTTC. Amino acids: CAISEQGFGETQYF.

V and J are TRBV6-1 and TRBJ1-2, with unresolved D. In germline, CDR1 is MNHNS, CDR2 SASEGT. V gave up 5 bases and J gave up 5 bases, with 9 bases separating them. The CDR3 extends over 12 amino acids. The DNA of the CDR3 is TGTGCCAGCAGTCGAGAGGTGTATGGCTACACCTTC. Translated: CASSREVYGYTF.

The J gene is TRBJ1-5, the V gene TRBV2; D remains unclear. Per the germline V gene, CDR1 is SNHLY and CDR2 is FYNNEI. CDR3 length equals 18 residues. Trimming took off 6 bases at V and 6 bases at J, with 27 bases between the two ends. The CDR3 loop is CASSTRPGKLSLGQPQHF. CDR3 DNA: TGTGCCAGCAGCACAAGACCGGGGAAGTTGAGTTTAGGTCAGCCCCAGCATTTT.

This clone was seen a few times. The V call is TRBV5-4, the J call TRBJ2-3; D gene ambiguous. Germline CDR1 SGHNT, CDR2 YYREEE (reference sequence). This CDR3 comprises 14 residues. V was pared by 2 bases and J by 0 bases, with 7 bases between. The CDR3 region has the DNA TGTGCCAGCAGCTTAAAGATGAGCACAGATACGCAGTATTTT. It yields the protein CASSLKMSTDTQYF.

The chain links TRBV6-1 to TRBJ1-4, with D hard to call. Germline CDR1 reads MNHNS; CDR2 reads SASEGT. This CDR3 has 16 amino acids. Trimming pared 0 bases from V and 3 bases from J, leaving 11 bases between. The chain's CDR3 is CASSEASGLANEKLFF. The CDR3 DNA reads TGTGCCAGCAGTGAAGCATCAGGTTTAGCTAATGAAAAACTGTTTTTT.

This clone was observed once. The chain links TRBV11-3 to TRBJ2-1; TRBD2 might be the D (5 bases). Between the trimmed V and J ends, which lost 1 base and 5 bases, there was a span of 12 bases. The CDR3 has 15 amino acids. Germline-derived CDR1 and CDR2 are SGHNT and YENEEA. Here the CDR3 DNA reads TGTGCCAGCAGCTTAGGCCCGGGAAGAAACAATGAGCAGTTCTTC. Protein: CASSLGPGRNNEQFF.